The sequence of this T cell receptor beta chain was determined in a study of blood T cell repertoires in COVID-19. Background on the study: Acute and convalescent COVID-19 samples came from the United States, Italy and Spain. T cells, B-cell-depleted T cells, or PBMCs supplied cDNA or gDNA.

The table lists this clone with a few counts. Original methodology: Estimation of nucleated cell counts was performed using reference gene primer amplification. Profiling relied on immunoSEQ multiplex PCR, and the TCRdb table lists in-frame clones only, not all of them. V, J and clone size were drawn from that table, and D and trimming were deduced from the DNA. The sample shows tens of thousands of clones, approximately 87% of them seen only once. The TCR was taken from a human donor in a cohort sampled during active COVID-19. The specimen was peripheral blood.

The CDR3 reads CASRPGRGNTEAFF. Written as DNA, the CDR3 is TGTGCCAGCAGGCCGGGGAGGGGGAACACTGAAGCTTTCTTT. The chain links TRBV27 to TRBJ1-1; possibly TRBD1 for D (5 bases). This CDR3 is built from 14 residues. V lost 6 bases, J lost 1 base, and 12 bases lay in between. Germline V gives CDR1 MNHEY, CDR2 SMNVEV (reference sequence).